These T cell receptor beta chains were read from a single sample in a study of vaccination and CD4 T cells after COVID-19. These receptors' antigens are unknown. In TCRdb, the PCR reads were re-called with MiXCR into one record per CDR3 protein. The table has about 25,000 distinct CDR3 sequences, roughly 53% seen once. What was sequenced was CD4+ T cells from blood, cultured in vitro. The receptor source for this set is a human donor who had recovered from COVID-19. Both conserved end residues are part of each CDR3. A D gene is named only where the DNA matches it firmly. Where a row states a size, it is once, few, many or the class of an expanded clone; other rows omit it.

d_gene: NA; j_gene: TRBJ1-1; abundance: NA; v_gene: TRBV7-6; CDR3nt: TGTGCCAGCAGCTTCTCCGAAGAGGCCACTGAAGCTTTCTTT; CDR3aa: CASSFSEEATEAFF
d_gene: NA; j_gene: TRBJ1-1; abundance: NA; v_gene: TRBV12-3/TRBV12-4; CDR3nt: TGTGCCAGCAGTTTAGGGGTCCCTGAAGCTTTCTTT; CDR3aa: CASSLGVPEAFF
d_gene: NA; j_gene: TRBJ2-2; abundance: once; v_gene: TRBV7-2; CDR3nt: TGTGCCGAAACAGGGTTGAACACCGGGGAGCTGTTTTTT; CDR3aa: CAETGLNTGELFF
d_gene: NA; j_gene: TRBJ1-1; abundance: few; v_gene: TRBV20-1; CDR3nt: TGCAGTGCAACAGAAGGGGGTGTGAACACTGAAGCTTTCTTT; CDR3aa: CSATEGGVNTEAFF
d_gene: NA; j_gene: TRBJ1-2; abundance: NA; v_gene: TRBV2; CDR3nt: TGTGCCAGCAGTGAAGCAGCCAGGTTCGGTGGCTACACCTTC; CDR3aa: CASSEAARFGGYTF
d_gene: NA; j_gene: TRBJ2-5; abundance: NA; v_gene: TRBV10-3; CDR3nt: TGTGCCATCCTAAACACGTTACAGGGAACCGTAAAGGAGACCCAGTACTTC; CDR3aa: CAILNTLQGTVKETQYF
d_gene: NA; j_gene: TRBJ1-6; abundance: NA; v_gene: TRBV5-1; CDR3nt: TGCGCCAGCAGCAGGGACGGAAATAATTCACCCCTCCACTTT; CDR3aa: CASSRDGNNSPLHF
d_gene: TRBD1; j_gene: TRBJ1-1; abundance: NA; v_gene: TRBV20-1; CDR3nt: TGCAGTGCTAGCCCCGAGACAGGGGGCCCTTTCTTT; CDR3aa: CSASPETGGPFF
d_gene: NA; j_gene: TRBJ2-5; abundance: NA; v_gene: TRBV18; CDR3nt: TGTGCCAGCTCCCCCGCCCGAGAGACCCAGTACTTC; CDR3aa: CASSPARETQYF
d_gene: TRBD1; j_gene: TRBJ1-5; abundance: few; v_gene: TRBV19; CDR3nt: TGTGCCAGTAGTATCGGGAGGGGACAGGGCGGAAGGAATCAGCCCCAGCATTTT; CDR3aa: CASSIGRGQGGRNQPQHF
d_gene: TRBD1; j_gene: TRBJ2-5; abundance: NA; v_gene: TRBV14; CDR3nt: TGTGCCAGCAGCCAAGAAGATTGGGACAGGGCAGAGACCCAGTACTTC; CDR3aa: CASSQEDWDRAETQYF
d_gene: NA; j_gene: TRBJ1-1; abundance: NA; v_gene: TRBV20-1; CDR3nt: TGCAGTGCTACCATTTACAGGGTTGGTCCTGAAGCTTTCTTT; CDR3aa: CSATIYRVGPEAFF
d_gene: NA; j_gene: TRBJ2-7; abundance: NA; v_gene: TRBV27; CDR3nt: TGTGCCAGCAGTCCAAGGGGTGCCGAGCAGTACTTC; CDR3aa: CASSPRGAEQYF
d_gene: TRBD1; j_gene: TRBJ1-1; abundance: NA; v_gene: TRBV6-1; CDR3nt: TGTGCCAGCACCGGGCCGGGACAGGGGAGCACTGAAGCTTTCTTT; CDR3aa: CASTGPGQGSTEAFF
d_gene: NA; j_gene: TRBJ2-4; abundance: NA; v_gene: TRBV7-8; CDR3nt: TGTGCCAGCAGCTTAGGGGAGTTGGCCAAAAACATTCAGTACTTC; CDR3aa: CASSLGELAKNIQYF
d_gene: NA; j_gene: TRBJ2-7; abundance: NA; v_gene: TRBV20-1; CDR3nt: TGCAGTGCTAGGGCCACCTACGAGCAGTACTTC; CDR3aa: CSARATYEQYF
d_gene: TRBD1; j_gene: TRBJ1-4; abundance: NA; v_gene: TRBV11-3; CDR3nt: TGTGCCAGCAGCTTCGACAGGGTATCAGCACTGTTTTTT; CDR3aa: CASSFDRVSALFF
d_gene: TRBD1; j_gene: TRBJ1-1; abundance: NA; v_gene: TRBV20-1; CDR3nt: TGCAGTGCTAGAGGGGGACAGGGGCCCACTGAAGCTTTCTTT; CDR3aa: CSARGGQGPTEAFF